Each of the 26 T cell receptor beta chains below was sequenced from the same sample in a study of CD8 T cells in ankylosing spondylitis. Study-wide points: One TCR beta motif, made up of under ten highly homologous variants, appeared characteristic of ankylosing spondylitis blood.

TCRdb ran MiXCR on the 5' RACE reads and lists one entry per CDR3 protein. The profile shows about 500,000 distinct CDR3 sequences, roughly 13% of them singletons. No antigen is known for these receptors. The specimen sequenced was blood, either unsorted or a sorted T cell fraction (not recorded which). These receptor sequences come from a male donor with ankylosing spondylitis.

The chain has TRBV11-2 and TRBJ2-1; TRBD2 might be the D (7 bases). Germline lookup yields CDR1 SGHAT and CDR2 FQNNGV. Trimming took off 4 bases at V and 10 bases at J, with 20 bases between the two ends. The CDR3 sequence is 15 residues long. The CDR3 spells CASSWGGTPVEEQFF. The CDR3 nucleotides are TGTGCCAGCAGCTGGGGGGGGACACCGGTCGAGGAGCAGTTCTTC.

The V call is TRBV24-1, the J call TRBJ1-5; 9 nucleotides match TRBD1. The CDR3 loop spans 14 amino acids. V was pared by 9 bases and J by 3 bases, with 5 bases of the junction left unmatched. CDR1 is KGHDR and CDR2 is SFDVKD in the germline V gene. The CDR3 spells CATGRTGDNQPQHF. CDR3 in DNA: TGTGCCACCGGACGGACAGGGGACAATCAGCCCCAGCATTTT.

CDR3 residues: CASSLALGTGDQPQHF. CDR3 nucleotide sequence: TGTGCCAGCAGTTTGGCCCTCGGGACAGGTGATCAGCCCCAGCATTTT. This chain uses TRBV12-3 or TRBV12-4 with TRBJ1-5, with 8 positions matching TRBD1. After removal of 3 bases from V and 5 bases from J, the junction contained 9 bases not matched to a gene. The CDR3 length is 16 residues.

V and J are TRBV12-3 or TRBV12-4 and TRBJ1-4; perhaps TRBD1 as D (5 bases). There are 15 residues in the CDR3. Trimming shortened V by 2 bases and J by 4 bases, and 11 bases separated the two germline ends. The CDR3 DNA follows: TGTGCCAGCAGTTTACGGGGCTGGGGTAATGAAAAACTGTTTTTT. Protein product: CASSLRGWGNEKLFF.

The rearrangement links TRBV7-6 to TRBJ2-7; TRBD1 matches at 7 bases. The germline gives CDR1 SGHVS, CDR2 FNYEAQ. With V trimmed by 1 base and J by 5 bases, 8 bases remained unmatched. The CDR3 length is 15 residues. The CDR3 nucleotides are TGTGCCAGCAGCTTAGGTCAGGGGGTGAGGAACGAGCAGTACTTC. It is translated as CASSLGQGVRNEQYF.

At least ten counts were recorded for this clonotype. The CDR3, as DNA: TGTGCCAGCTGTGGGGTGGATGACACCGGGGAGCTGTTTTTT. This encodes CASCGVDDTGELFF. This chain connects TRBV12-3 or TRBV12-4 to TRBJ2-2; D uncertain. V lost 8 bases and J 3 bases, leaving 13 bases between the germline ends. This CDR3 is built from 14 residues.

The J gene is TRBJ2-2, the V gene TRBV20-1; D is ambiguous. The ends were cut back, 3 bases at V and 7 bases at J, with 15 bases in the middle. The CDR3 has 14 residues. Germline loops: CDR1 DFQATT, CDR2 SNEGSKA (reference sequence). The CDR3 coding sequence is TGCAGTGCTAGTGACCGGGCCAAACACGGGGAGCTGTTTTTT. Translation gives CSASDRAKHGELFF.

Written as DNA, the CDR3 is TGTGCCAGCGGACAGGGGGCCTATGGCTACACCTTC. Protein product: CASGQGAYGYTF. V usage is TRBV14 and J usage is TRBJ1-2; 11 bases fit TRBD1. J lost 4 bases, V lost 8 bases, and 0 bases had no gene match. Germline CDR1 is SGHDN and CDR2 is FVKESK. The CDR3 runs 12 residues.

This clonotype was detected a few times. The rearrangement joins TRBV25-1 to TRBJ2-1, with 13 bases lining up with TRBD2. This CDR3 spans 19 amino acids. In germline, CDR1 is MGHDK, CDR2 SYGVNS. The V gene end was trimmed by 5 bases and the J gene end by 1 base; junction bases not matched to a gene: 11. The CDR3 loop reads CASSSITSGRGRSYNEQFF. As DNA, the CDR3 is TGTGCCAGCAGTTCAATCACTAGCGGGAGGGGGAGGTCCTACAATGAGCAGTTCTTC.

This clonotype has only a few counts. V gene TRBV6-2 or TRBV6-3 combines with J gene TRBJ2-1, with 9 bases lining up with TRBD2. Per the germline V gene, CDR1 is MNHEY and CDR2 is SVGEGT. Trimming removed 6 bases from V and 3 bases from J; junction bases left unmatched: 9. The CDR3 consists of 16 residues. As DNA, the CDR3 is TGTGCCAGCAGCCACCCGCGGACTAGCGACTACAATGAGCAGTTCTTC. This codes for CASSHPRTSDYNEQFF.

The J gene is TRBJ2-5, the V gene TRBV27, with 7 bases identical to TRBD1. The CDR3 consists of 14 residues. From germline, CDR1 is MNHEY and CDR2 SMNVEV (reference sequence). V shed 2 bases and J 8 bases; nucleotides not matched to a gene: 8. The CDR3 sequence: CASSLTGTASTQYF. CDR3 bases: TGTGCCAGCAGTTTAACCGGGACAGCTTCCACCCAGTACTTC.

In its sample, this clonotype was seen a few times. This chain connects TRBV7-9 to TRBJ2-7, with a possible D match to TRBD2 (5 bases). V dropped 0 bases and J dropped 7 bases, with 13 bases sitting between them. The CDR3 contains 14 residues. In germline, CDR1 is SEHNR, CDR2 FQNEAQ (reference sequence). The CDR3 is CASSLAGNLGEQYV. For the CDR3, the DNA is TGTGCCAGCAGCTTAGCCGGGAATTTGGGGGAGCAGTACGTC.

This clonotype was recorded a few times. This sequence joins TRBV5-6 and TRBJ1-2; 7 nucleotides align to TRBD1. With V trimmed by 6 bases and J by 4 bases, 9 bases remained unmatched. Germline lookup yields CDR1 SGHDT and CDR2 YYEEEE. This CDR3 contains 14 residues. In nucleotides, the CDR3 is TGTGCCAGCACCCCTGACAGGGCCGTCTATGGCTACACCTTC. It codes for CASTPDRAVYGYTF.

The table lists this clonotype with many counts. The CDR3: CASSLGQGGIDEQYV. CDR3 DNA: TGTGCCAGCAGCTTAGGTCAGGGCGGAATTGACGAGCAGTACGTC. The chain employs TRBV11-2 and TRBJ2-7; possibly TRBD1 for D (5 bases). The germline CDR1 and CDR2 sequences are SGHAT and FQNNGV. Trimming cost V 1 base and J 5 bases, with 15 bases left between them. The CDR3 has 15 residues.

This clonotype was counted a few times. J is TRBJ2-1 and V is TRBV11-3, with D possibly being TRBD2 (7 bases). CDR1 SGHNT and CDR2 YENEEA come from the germline V gene. The length of the CDR3 is 15 residues. V was trimmed by 5 bases and J by 8 bases, leaving 19 bases between them. CDR3 nucleotides: TGTGCCAGCAGCCGTAGGGGGGGACTCCCAGATGAGCAGTTCTTC. Amino acids: CASSRRGGLPDEQFF.

This clonotype appeared a few times. The rearrangement links TRBV7-9 to TRBJ1-2; no firm D call. The length of the CDR3 is 14 residues. Germline CDR1 and CDR2: SEHNR and FQNEAQ (reference sequence). Trimming removed 3 bases from V and 5 bases from J, with 13 bases in between. The CDR3 spells CASSFAGGPYGYTF. The CDR3 DNA sequence: TGTGCCAGCAGCTTCGCGGGCGGACCTTATGGCTACACCTTC.

Ten or more counts support this clonotype. The rearrangement links TRBV5-1 to TRBJ2-1; 9 bases fit TRBD2. The length of the CDR3 is 15 residues. From germline, CDR1 is SGHRS and CDR2 YFSETQ. Germline trimming cut 0 bases from V and 8 bases from J; bases unmatched to any gene: 6. In nucleotides, the CDR3 is TGCGCCAGCAGCTTGGTGTTAGCGGGAGAGGATGAGCAGTTCTTC. Protein product: CASSLVLAGEDEQFF.

This clonotype was counted a few times. The J gene is TRBJ1-5, the V gene TRBV5-1; D gene unclear. CDR1 and CDR2 (germline): SGHRS, YFSETQ. The CDR3 has 13 amino acids. Trimming left V 4 bases short and J 0 bases short, with 5 bases between. The CDR3 loop reads CASSAASNQPQHF. The CDR3 nucleotides are TGCGCCAGCAGCGCCGCTAGCAATCAGCCCCAGCATTTT.

The chain couples TRBV7-9 to TRBJ1-4; D gene ambiguous. Between the trimmed V and J ends, which lost 5 bases and 6 bases, there was a span of 10 bases. Germline-derived CDR1 and CDR2 are SEHNR and FQNEAQ (reference sequence). This CDR3 contains 13 residues. CDR3 amino acids: CASSTPSDEKLFF. CDR3 bases: TGTGCCAGCAGCACCCCAAGTGATGAAAAACTGTTTTTT.

This clonotype was picked up many times. J is TRBJ1-2 and V is TRBV12-3 or TRBV12-4; D is unresolved. This CDR3 is built from 13 residues. Trimming removed 6 bases at V and 8 bases at J, with 16 bases between. CDR3 nucleotides: TGTGCCAGCAGGGCTAATGAGGTTGGGGGCTACACCTTC. Its translation: CASRANEVGGYTF.

The table lists this clonotype with a few counts. This chain links TRBV5-6 with TRBJ2-7; D is uncertain. Germline CDR1 is SGHDT and CDR2 is YYEEEE. This CDR3 comprises 15 residues. The V and J ends lost 1 base and 0 bases respectively, with 11 bases between them. The CDR3 nucleotides are TGTGCCAGCAGCTTGAGGACCGTCAGCTCCTACGAGCAGTACGTC. This sequence encodes CASSLRTVSSYEQYV.

The chain joins TRBV11-3 to TRBJ2-2; 9 bases match TRBD2. V lost 4 bases to trimming and J lost 0 bases; unmatched junction nucleotides: 3. The V gene's germline CDR1 is SGHNT and CDR2 YENEEA. CDR3 length: 16 residues. In DNA, the CDR3 is TGTGCCAGCAGCTATCGGACTAGCGCGAACACCGGGGAGCTGTTTTTT. It encodes CASSYRTSANTGELFF.

There are many counts of this clonotype. The chain is built from TRBV20-1 and TRBJ2-1; D remains unclear. The CDR3 has 12 residues. Trimming removed 6 bases from V and 6 bases from J, with 12 bases in between. The V gene's germline CDR1 is DFQATT and CDR2 SNEGSKA (reference sequence). The CDR3 bases are TGCAGTGCCCGCCGGGCCGGCAATGAGCAGTTCTTC. Translation: CSARRAGNEQFF.

This clonotype was counted a few times. This sequence joins TRBV21-1 and TRBJ2-1; the table calls TRBD1, which could not be checked here. TRBV21-1 is a pseudogene locus. The CDR3 totals 14 residues. CDR3 region: CASSKGDRYNEQFF. The CDR3 region has the DNA TGTGCCAGCAGCAAAGGGGACAGGTACAATGAGCAGTTCTTC.

In this sample, this clonotype turned up a few times. The gene calls are TRBV3-1 and TRBJ2-7; perhaps TRBD1 as D (5 bases). V was pared by 0 bases and J by 6 bases, with 6 bases between. Germline V CDR1 and CDR2: LGHDT, YNNKEL (reference sequence). The CDR3 extends over 12 amino acids. CDR3 region: CASSQEGVEQYF. As DNA, the CDR3 is TGTGCCAGCAGCCAAGAAGGGGTCGAGCAGTACTTC.

This chain joins TRBV27 and TRBJ1-1; TRBD1 agrees at 7 bases. Germline V gene sequence: CDR1 MNHEY, CDR2 SMNVEV (reference sequence). V shed 6 bases, J shed 10 bases, and the junction held 8 bases outside the gene matches. The CDR3 extends over 12 amino acids. CDR3 sequence reads: CASSKTGAGAFF. The CDR3 DNA is TGTGCCAGCAGCAAAACAGGGGCCGGAGCTTTCTTT.